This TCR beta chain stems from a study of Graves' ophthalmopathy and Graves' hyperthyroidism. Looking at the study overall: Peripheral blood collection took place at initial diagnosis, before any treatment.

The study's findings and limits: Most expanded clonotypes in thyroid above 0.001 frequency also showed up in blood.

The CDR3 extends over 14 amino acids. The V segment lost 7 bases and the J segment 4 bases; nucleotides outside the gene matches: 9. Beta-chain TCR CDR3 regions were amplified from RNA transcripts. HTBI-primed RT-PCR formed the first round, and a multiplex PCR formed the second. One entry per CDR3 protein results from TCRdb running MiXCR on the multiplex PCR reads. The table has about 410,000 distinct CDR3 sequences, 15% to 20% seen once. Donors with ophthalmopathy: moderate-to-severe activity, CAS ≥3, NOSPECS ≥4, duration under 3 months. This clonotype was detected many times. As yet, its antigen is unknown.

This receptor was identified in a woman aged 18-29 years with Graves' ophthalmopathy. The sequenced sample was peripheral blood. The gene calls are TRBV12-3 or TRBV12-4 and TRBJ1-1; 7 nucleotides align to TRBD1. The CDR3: CASISGGAGTEAFF. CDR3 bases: TGTGCCAGCATCTCAGGGGGAGCGGGCACTGAAGCTTTCTTT.